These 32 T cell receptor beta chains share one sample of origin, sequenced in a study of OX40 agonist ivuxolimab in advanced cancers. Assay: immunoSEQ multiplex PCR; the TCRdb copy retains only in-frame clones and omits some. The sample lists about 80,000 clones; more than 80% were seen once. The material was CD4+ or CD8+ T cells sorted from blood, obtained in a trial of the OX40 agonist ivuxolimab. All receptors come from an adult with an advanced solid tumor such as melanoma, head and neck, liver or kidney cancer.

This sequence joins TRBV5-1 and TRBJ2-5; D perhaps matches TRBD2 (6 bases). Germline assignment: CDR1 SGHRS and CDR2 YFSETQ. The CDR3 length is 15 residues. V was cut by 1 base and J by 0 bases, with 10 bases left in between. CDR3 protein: CASSLYGEDQETQYF. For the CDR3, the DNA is TGCGCCAGCAGCTTGTACGGGGAGGACCAAGAGACCCAGTACTTC.

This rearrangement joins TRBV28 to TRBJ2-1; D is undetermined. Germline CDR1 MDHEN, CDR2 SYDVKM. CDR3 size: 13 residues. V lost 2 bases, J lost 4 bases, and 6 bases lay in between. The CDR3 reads CASSLRFYNEQFF. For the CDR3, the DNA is TGTGCCAGCAGTTTACGATTTTACAATGAGCAGTTCTTC. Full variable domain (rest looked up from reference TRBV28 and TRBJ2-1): DVKVTQSSRYLVKRTGEKVFLECVQDMDHENMFWYRQDPGLGLRLIYFSYDVKMKEKGDIPEGYSVSREKKERFSLILESASTNQTSMYLCASSLRFYNEQFFGPGTRLTVL.

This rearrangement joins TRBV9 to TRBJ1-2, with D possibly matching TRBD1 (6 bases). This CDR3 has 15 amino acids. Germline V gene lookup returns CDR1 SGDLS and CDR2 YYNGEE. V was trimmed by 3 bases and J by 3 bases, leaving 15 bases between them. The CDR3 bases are TGTGCCAGCAGCGCCCCCATAGGGGGAGACTATGGCTACACCTTC. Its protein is CASSAPIGGDYGYTF.

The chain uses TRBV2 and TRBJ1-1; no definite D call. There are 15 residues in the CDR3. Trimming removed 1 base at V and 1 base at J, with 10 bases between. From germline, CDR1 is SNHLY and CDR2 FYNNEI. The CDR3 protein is CASSEEERANTEAFF. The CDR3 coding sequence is TGTGCCAGCAGTGAAGAGGAAAGGGCGAACACTGAAGCTTTCTTT.

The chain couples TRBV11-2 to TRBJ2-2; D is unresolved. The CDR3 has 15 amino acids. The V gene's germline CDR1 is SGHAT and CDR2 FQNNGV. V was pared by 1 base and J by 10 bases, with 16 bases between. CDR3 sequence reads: CASSLGLASQKELFF. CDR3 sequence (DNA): TGTGCCAGCAGCTTAGGTCTGGCTAGTCAGAAGGAGCTGTTTTTT.

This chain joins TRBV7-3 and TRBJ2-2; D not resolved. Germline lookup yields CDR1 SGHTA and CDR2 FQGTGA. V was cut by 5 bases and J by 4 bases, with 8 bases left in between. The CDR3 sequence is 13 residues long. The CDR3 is CASSLAPTGELFF. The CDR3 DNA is TGTGCCAGCAGCCTCGCGCCCACCGGGGAGCTGTTTTTT.

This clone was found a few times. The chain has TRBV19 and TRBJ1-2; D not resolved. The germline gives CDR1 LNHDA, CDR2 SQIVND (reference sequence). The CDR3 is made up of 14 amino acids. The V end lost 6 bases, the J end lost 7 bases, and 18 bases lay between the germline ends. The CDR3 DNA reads TGTGCCAGTAGCAACGGGGAAAGGGCGGTTGGCTACACCTTC. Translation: CASSNGERAVGYTF.

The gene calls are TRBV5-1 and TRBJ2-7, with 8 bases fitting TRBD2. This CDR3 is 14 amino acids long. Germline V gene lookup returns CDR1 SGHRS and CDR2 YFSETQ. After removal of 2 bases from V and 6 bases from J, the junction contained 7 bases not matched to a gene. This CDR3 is CASSFGGRTSEQYF. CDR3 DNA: TGCGCCAGCAGCTTTGGCGGGAGGACCTCCGAGCAGTACTTC.

The CDR3 region has the DNA TGTGCCAGCAGTTACCTAAGAGAGGCCCTCCACTTT. It translates to CASSYLREALHF. The V and J genes are TRBV27 and TRBJ1-6; D is unresolved. The CDR3 is 12 residues long. Germline CDR1 is MNHEY and CDR2 is SMNVEV (reference sequence). With 4 bases removed from V and 14 bases from J, the gap between germline ends came to 12 bases.

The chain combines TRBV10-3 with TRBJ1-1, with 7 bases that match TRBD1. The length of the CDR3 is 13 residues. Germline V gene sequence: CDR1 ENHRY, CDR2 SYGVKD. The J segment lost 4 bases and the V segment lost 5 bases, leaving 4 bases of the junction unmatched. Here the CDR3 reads CAISRPGGTEAFF. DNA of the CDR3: TGTGCCATCAGTCGGCCAGGGGGCACTGAAGCTTTCTTT.

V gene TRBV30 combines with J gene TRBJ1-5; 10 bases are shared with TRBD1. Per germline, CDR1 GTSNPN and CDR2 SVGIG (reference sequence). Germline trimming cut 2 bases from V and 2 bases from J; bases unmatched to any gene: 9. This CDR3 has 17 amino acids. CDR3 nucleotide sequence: TGTGCCTGGAGTCGGGACAGGGGATTGGGGGGCAATCAGCCCCAGCATTTT. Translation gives CAWSRDRGLGGNQPQHF.

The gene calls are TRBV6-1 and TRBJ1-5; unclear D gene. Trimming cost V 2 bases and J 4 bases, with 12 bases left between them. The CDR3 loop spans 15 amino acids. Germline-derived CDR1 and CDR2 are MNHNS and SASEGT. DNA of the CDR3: TGTGCCAGCAGTGAAAATATTGGCAGGAATCAGCCCCAGCATTTT. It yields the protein CASSENIGRNQPQHF.

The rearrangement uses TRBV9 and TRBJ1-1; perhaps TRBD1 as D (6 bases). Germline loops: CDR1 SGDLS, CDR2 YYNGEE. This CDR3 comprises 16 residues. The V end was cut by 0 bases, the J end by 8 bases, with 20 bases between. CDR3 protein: CASSVASGGARPEAFF. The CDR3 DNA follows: TGTGCCAGCAGCGTAGCCTCGGGGGGGGCGAGGCCAGAAGCTTTCTTT.

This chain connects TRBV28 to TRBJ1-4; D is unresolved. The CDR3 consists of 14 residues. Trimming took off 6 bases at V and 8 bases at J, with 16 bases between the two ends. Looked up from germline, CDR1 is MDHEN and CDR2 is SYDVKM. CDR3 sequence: CASSPPLRSEKLFF. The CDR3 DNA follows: TGTGCCAGCAGCCCCCCCCTCCGATCCGAAAAACTGTTTTTT.

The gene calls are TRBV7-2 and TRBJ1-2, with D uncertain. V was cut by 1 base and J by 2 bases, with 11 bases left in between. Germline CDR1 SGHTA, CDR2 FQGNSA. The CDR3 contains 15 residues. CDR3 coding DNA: TGTGCCAGCAGCTTAGGTCTGAACCCCAACTATGGCTACACCTTC. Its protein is CASSLGLNPNYGYTF.

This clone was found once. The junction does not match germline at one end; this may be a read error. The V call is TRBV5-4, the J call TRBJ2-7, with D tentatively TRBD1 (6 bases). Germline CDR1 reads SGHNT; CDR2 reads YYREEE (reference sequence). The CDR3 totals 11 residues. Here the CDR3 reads CASSLLGAPTF. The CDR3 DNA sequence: TGTGCCAGCAGCTTGTTGGGGGCCCCAACCTTC.

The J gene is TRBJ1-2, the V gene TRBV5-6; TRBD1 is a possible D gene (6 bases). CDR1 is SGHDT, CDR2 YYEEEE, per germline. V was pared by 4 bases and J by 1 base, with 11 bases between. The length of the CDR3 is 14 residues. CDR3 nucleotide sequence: TGTGCCAGCAGCCGTAGGGGGTTTAACTATGGCTACACCTTC. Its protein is CASSRRGFNYGYTF. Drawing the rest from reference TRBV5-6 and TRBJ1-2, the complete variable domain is DAGVTQSPTHLIKTRGQQVTLRCSPKSGHDTVSWYQQALGQGPQFIFQYYEEEERQRGNFPDRFSGHQFPNYSSELNVNALLLGDSALYLCASSRRGFNYGYTFGSGTRLTVV.

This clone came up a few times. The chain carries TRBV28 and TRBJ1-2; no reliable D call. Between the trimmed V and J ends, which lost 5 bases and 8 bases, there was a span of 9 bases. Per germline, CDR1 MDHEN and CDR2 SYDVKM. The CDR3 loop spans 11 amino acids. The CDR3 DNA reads TGTGCCAGCAGTCCCTCCCGGGGCTACACCTTC. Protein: CASSPSRGYTF.

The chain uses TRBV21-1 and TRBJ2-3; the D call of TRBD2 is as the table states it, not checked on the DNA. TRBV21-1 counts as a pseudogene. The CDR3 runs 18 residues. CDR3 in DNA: TGTGCCAGCAGCAAAGCCCGGACTAGCGGGGGGGGCACAGATACGCAGTATTTT. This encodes CASSKARTSGGGTDTQYF.

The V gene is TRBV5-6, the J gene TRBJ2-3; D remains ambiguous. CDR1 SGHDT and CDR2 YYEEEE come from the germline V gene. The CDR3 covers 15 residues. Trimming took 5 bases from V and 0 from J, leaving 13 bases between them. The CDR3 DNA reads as TGTGCCAGCAGGATGATTGGCCCGAGCACAGATACGCAGTATTTT. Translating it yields CASRMIGPSTDTQYF.

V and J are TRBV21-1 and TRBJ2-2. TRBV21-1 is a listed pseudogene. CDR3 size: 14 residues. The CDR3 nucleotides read TGTGCCAGCACCCATTGGAACCACGCGGGGGAGCTGTTTTTT. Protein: CASTHWNHAGELFF.

CDR3 sequence reads: CASSLLPGQGRTEAFF. DNA for the CDR3: TGTGCCAGCAGCTTGCTCCCCGGACAGGGGCGTACTGAAGCTTTCTTT. The chain joins TRBV5-5 to TRBJ1-1; TRBD1 matches at 9 bases. Germline CDR1 SGHKS, CDR2 YYEKEE (reference sequence). The V and J ends lost 1 base and 5 bases, in that order; junction bases with no gene match: 9. This CDR3 contains 16 residues.

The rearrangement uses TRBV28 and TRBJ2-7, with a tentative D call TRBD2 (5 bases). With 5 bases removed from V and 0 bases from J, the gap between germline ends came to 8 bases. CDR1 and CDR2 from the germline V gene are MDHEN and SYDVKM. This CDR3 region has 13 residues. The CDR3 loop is CASSPTNSYEQYF. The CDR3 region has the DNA TGTGCCAGCAGTCCGACTAACTCCTACGAGCAGTACTTC.

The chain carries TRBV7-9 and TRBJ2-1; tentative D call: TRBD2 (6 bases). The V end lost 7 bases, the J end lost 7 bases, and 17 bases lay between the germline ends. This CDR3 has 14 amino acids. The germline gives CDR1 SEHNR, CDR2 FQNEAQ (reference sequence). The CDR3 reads CASNRAGGPNEQFF. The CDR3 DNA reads TGTGCCAGCAACCGGGCCGGGGGACCTAATGAGCAGTTCTTC. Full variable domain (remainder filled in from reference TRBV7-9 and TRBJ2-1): DTGVSQNPRHKITKRGQNVTFRCDPISEHNRLYWYRQTLGQGPEFLTYFQNEAQLEKSRLLSDRFSAERPKGSFSTLEIQRTEQGDSAMYLCASNRAGGPNEQFFGPGTRLTVL.

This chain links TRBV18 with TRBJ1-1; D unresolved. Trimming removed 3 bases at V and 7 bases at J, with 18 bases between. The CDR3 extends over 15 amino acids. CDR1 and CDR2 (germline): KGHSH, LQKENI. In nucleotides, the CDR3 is TGTGCCAGCTCACCGATGGGCTCGGGAGAGGTTGAAGCTTTCTTT. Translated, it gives CASSPMGSGEVEAFF.

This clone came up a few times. The CDR3 reads CASRRQGRHGYTF. The DNA for the CDR3 is TGTGCCAGCAGACGTCAGGGGAGGCACGGCTACACCTTC. The chain couples TRBV6-5 to TRBJ1-2; a weak D match, TRBD1 (6 bases). Germline V gene data show CDR1 as MNHEY and CDR2 as SVGAGI. V was shortened by 6 bases and J by 8 bases, with 16 bases between the two germline ends. The CDR3 length is 13 residues.

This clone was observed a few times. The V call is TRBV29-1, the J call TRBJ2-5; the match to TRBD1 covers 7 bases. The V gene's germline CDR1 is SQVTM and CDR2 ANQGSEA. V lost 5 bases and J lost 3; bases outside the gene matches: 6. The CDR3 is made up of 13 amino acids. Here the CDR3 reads CSVRQGGEETQYF. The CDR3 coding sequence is TGCAGCGTTCGACAGGGTGGGGAAGAGACCCAGTACTTC. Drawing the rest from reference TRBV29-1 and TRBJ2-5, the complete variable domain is SAVISQKPSRDICQRGTSLTIQCQVDSQVTMMFWYRQQPGQSLTLIATANQGSEATYESGFVIDKFPISRPNLTFSTLTVSNMSPEDSSIYLCSVRQGGEETQYFGPGTRLLVL.

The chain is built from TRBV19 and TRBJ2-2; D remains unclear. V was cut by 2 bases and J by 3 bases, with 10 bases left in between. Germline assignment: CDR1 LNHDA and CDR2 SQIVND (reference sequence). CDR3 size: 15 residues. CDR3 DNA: TGTGCCAGTAGTATAAAGAGCGCATACACCGGGGAGCTGTTTTTT. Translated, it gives CASSIKSAYTGELFF.

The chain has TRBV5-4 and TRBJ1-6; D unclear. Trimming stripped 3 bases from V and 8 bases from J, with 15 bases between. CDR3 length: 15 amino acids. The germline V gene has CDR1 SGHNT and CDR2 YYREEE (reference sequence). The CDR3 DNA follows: TGTGCCAGCAGCTACCCCTCGGTTTCTCATTCACCCCTCCACTTT. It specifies CASSYPSVSHSPLHF.

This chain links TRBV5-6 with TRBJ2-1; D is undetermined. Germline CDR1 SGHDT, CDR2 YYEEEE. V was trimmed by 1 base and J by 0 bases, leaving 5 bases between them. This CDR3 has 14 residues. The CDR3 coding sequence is TGTGCCAGCAGCTTGCAGAGCTCCTACAATGAGCAGTTCTTC. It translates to CASSLQSSYNEQFF.

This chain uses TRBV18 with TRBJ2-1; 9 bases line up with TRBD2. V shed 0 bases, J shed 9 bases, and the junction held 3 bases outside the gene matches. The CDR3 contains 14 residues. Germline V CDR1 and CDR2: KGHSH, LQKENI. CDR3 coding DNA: TGTGCCAGCTCACCACCGGGACTAGCTATTGAGCAGTTCTTC. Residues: CASSPPGLAIEQFF.

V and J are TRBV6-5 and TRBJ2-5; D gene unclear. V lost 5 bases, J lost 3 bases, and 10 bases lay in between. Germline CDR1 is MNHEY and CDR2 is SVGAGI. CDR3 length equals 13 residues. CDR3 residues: CASSGRREETQYF. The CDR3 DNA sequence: TGTGCCAGCAGTGGCAGAAGAGAAGAGACCCAGTACTTC.